The 6 T cell receptor beta chains below all came from one sample that was sequenced in a study of immune evolution from preneoplasia to lung adenocarcinoma. Libraries were prepared by immunoSEQ multiplex PCR; TCRdb keeps only in-frame clonotypes and omits some of them. The sample shows roughly 5,700 clones, around 81% of them seen only once. Sequencing was performed on FFPE normal lung tissue adjacent to the tumor. The receptors were sampled from a person aged 50 or older with lung adenocarcinoma.

The chain links TRBV28 to TRBJ2-2; TRBD2 matches 8 bases. J gave up 5 bases and V 7 bases, and 15 bases lay outside the gene matches. CDR1 is MDHEN, CDR2 SYDVKM, per germline. The CDR3 consists of 17 residues. This chain's CDR3 is CASTAQAGGSGTGELFF. As DNA, the CDR3 is TGTGCCAGCACCGCCCAGGCGGGAGGCTCGGGGACCGGGGAGCTGTTTTTT.

This sequence joins TRBV4-1 and TRBJ1-2, with D possibly being TRBD1 (6 bases). The CDR3 runs to 14 residues. V lost 0 bases and J 6 bases, leaving 11 bases between the germline ends. Germline CDR1 reads MGHRA; CDR2 reads YSYEKL. The CDR3 DNA reads as TGCGCCAGCAGCCAAGAATACAGGGATCATGGCTACACCTTC. Translating gives CASSQEYRDHGYTF.

The rearrangement joins TRBV2 to TRBJ2-6; perhaps D is TRBD1 or TRBD2 (5 bases each). V was trimmed by 8 bases and J by 1 base, leaving 12 bases between them. Per the germline V gene, CDR1 is SNHLY and CDR2 is FYNNEI. The CDR3 extends over 15 amino acids. For the CDR3, the DNA is TGTGCCAGCGAGGGACGGCTATCTGGGGCCAACGTCCTGACTTTC. Protein product: CASEGRLSGANVLTF.

This clone was picked up one time. The V and J genes are TRBV7-8 and TRBJ1-5; D gene uncertain. CDR1 and CDR2 (germline): SGHVS, FQNEAQ. This CDR3 spans 14 amino acids. V was cut by 3 bases and J by 1 base, with 7 bases left in between. The CDR3 reads CASSFGPSNQPQHF. The CDR3 nucleotides are TGTGCCAGCAGCTTTGGACCGAGCAATCAGCCCCAGCATTTT.

This chain joins TRBV6-6 and TRBJ2-1, with 7 bases matching TRBD2. The CDR3 is 16 residues long. Losses at the gene ends were 5 bases for V and 5 bases for J; bases not matched to a gene: 12. From germline, CDR1 is MNHNY and CDR2 SVGAGI (reference sequence). CDR3 DNA sequence: TGTGCCAGCAGTGGAGGACTAGTTTTGGGCGACAATGAGCAGTTCTTC. This sequence encodes CASSGGLVLGDNEQFF.

This clone came up a few times. V and J are TRBV4-1 and TRBJ2-2, with D possibly being TRBD2 (6 bases). The germline V gene has CDR1 MGHRA and CDR2 YSYEKL. The CDR3 is made up of 16 amino acids. The V end was cut by 2 bases, the J end by 5 bases, with 15 bases between. The CDR3 here is CASSQKRVGGTGELFF. The CDR3 nucleotides are TGCGCCAGCAGCCAAAAGCGGGTTGGGGGGACCGGGGAGCTGTTTTTT.